This T cell receptor beta chain was sequenced during a study of blood T cell repertoires in COVID-19. Study at large: Acute and convalescent COVID-19 samples came from the United States, Italy and Spain. Sample material is recorded as cDNA or gDNA derived from T cells, B-cell-depleted T cells, or PBMCs.

The ends lost 5 bases at V and 0 bases at J; junction bases unmatched: 9. This CDR3 is 16 amino acids long. CDR1 is SGHVS and CDR2 is FNYEAQ in the germline V gene. During active infection, Seattle patients enrolled and were then monitored through disease. In the authors' workflow: Amplification of reference gene primers provided the estimated nucleated cell counts. Produced via immunoSEQ multiplex PCR; TCRdb's table is partial and in-frame only. Clonal size and the V and J genes are those of that table, whereas D and trimming came from the DNA. The sample lists a few hundred thousand clones, 89% seen once, with 3% in the top ten.

The sequenced material came from peripheral blood. The gene calls are TRBV7-6 and TRBJ2-7, with 8 positions matching TRBD1. The source is a woman in her 30s with COVID-19, enrolled during active disease. As DNA, the CDR3 is TGTGCCAGCAGCCCCAGACAGGGGCGCGACTCCTACGAGCAGTACTTC. It encodes CASSPRQGRDSYEQYF.